This TCR beta chain emerged from a study of shared clonotypes between healthy human individuals. Overall study results and limits: Sampling included only blood; tissue repertoires likely differ. The sharing of approximately 5.1% of naive CD4 clonotypes was seen across a handful of donors. Clonotypes not shared had lower generation probabilities than those common to all four donors.

Trimming removed 5 bases at V and 2 bases at J, with 17 bases between. The CDR3 sequence is 16 residues long. Germline CDR1 PRHDT, CDR2 FYEKMQ (reference sequence). Method: immunoSEQ multiplex PCR; TCRdb's copy keeps in-frame clones and lacks some. The sample includes about 2 million clones, 85% to 95% of them seen just once. Worth noting for this clone: Its antigen is unidentified.

The V call is TRBV13, the J call TRBJ2-3; D possibly corresponds to TRBD1 (6 bases). Sequences were obtained from naive CD4+ T cells sorted from blood. Noted subset: CD45RA+ positively selected. The TCR was taken from a man aged 18 to 30 in good health. CDR3 coding DNA: TGTGCCAGCAGCCGATCCCAGGGGTCATCCACAGATACGCAGTATTTT. This codes for CASSRSQGSSTDTQYF.